Below, 20 T cell receptor beta chains from the same sample are listed, as sequenced in a study of T cell changes during pregnancy in multiple sclerosis. Some clones are missing from TCRdb's copy, which holds only in-frame ones; the method was immunoSEQ multiplex PCR. Of about 40,000 clones listed, 90% are singletons. Sequenced here: CD4+ T cells from peripheral blood mononuclear cells, sampled in the third trimester of pregnancy. These TCRs come from a female donor with multiple sclerosis, enrolled in a pregnancy study.

V is TRBV14 and J is TRBJ1-1; D not certain. Germline assignment: CDR1 SGHDN and CDR2 FVKESK. There are 14 residues in the CDR3. The germline V and J ends were trimmed by 4 bases and 4 bases, with 13 bases remaining between them. The CDR3 loop reads CASSRRGGSTEAFF. CDR3 bases: TGTGCCAGCAGCCGAAGAGGAGGTAGCACTGAAGCTTTCTTT.

The chain couples TRBV18 to TRBJ1-3; 9 bases are a match to TRBD1. Germline loops: CDR1 KGHSH, CDR2 LQKENI. The CDR3 loop spans 13 amino acids. J lost 4 bases, V lost 8 bases, and 3 bases had no gene match. CDR3 in DNA: TGTGCCAGCACAGGGGGCGGAGGAAACACCATATATTTT. This translates into CASTGGGGNTIYF.

The chain employs TRBV2 and TRBJ1-2, with 8 bases that match TRBD1. There are 14 residues in the CDR3. Germline lookup yields CDR1 SNHLY and CDR2 FYNNEI. The junction had 10 bases not matched to a gene; V was cut back by 7 bases and J by 6 bases. The CDR3 coding sequence is TGTGCCAGCACTAATCCGGGACAGGAACATGGCTACACCTTC. It specifies CASTNPGQEHGYTF.

The rearrangement uses TRBV2 and TRBJ2-2, with D perhaps TRBD1 (6 bases). The CDR3 loop spans 14 amino acids. V shed 6 bases and J shed 4 bases, with 12 bases lying between them. The germline V gene has CDR1 SNHLY and CDR2 FYNNEI. The CDR3 sequence is CASRSQGTTGELFF. Written as DNA, the CDR3 is TGTGCCAGCAGGTCCCAGGGGACCACCGGGGAGCTGTTTTTT.

This clone turned up a few times. V is TRBV28 and J is TRBJ2-1, with 14 positions matching TRBD2. This CDR3 region has 18 residues. Germline assignment: CDR1 MDHEN and CDR2 SYDVKM. The ends lost 8 bases at V and 0 bases at J; junction bases unmatched: 9. The CDR3 DNA sequence: TGTGCCAGCCGAAAGGGACTAGCGGGAGTCCTCTCCTACAATGAGCAGTTCTTC. Encoded protein: CASRKGLAGVLSYNEQFF.

The chain has TRBV6-5 and TRBJ2-7; 7 nucleotides align to TRBD2. Germline CDR1 is MNHEY and CDR2 is SVGAGI. CDR3 size: 16 residues. V shed 0 bases, J shed 0 bases, and the junction held 5 bases outside the gene matches. The CDR3, as DNA: TGTGCCAGCAGTTACTCGGCTAGCGGAAGCTCCTACGAGCAGTACTTC. This gives the protein CASSYSASGSSYEQYF.

The chain employs TRBV27 and TRBJ2-7; D is possibly TRBD2 (6 bases). Trimming cost V 4 bases and J 6 bases, with 22 bases left between them. Germline V gene sequence: CDR1 MNHEY, CDR2 SMNVEV (reference sequence). This CDR3 region has 16 residues. CDR3 DNA: TGTGCCAGCAGTTCACTAGCCGGGATAGGAGGGCGCGAGCAGTACTTC. Amino acid sequence: CASSSLAGIGGREQYF.

This rearrangement joins TRBV30 to TRBJ1-2, with D uncertain. V was trimmed by 7 bases and J by 6 bases, leaving 24 bases between them. The CDR3 has 15 amino acids. Germline CDR1 and CDR2: GTSNPN and SVGIG (reference sequence). The CDR3 loop is CALLGQRGAVHGYTF. CDR3 in DNA: TGTGCCTTACTAGGTCAGAGAGGCGCCGTTCATGGCTACACCTTC.

This clone was recorded only once. The chain couples TRBV5-1 to TRBJ2-3, with 8 bases aligning to TRBD2. The trim removed 7 bases at V and 3 bases at J, leaving 13 bases unmatched. The CDR3 runs to 16 residues. Germline V CDR1 and CDR2: SGHRS, YFSETQ. This CDR3 is CASGLTGLASTDTQYF. The CDR3, as DNA: TGCGCCAGCGGACTAACCGGACTAGCTAGTACAGATACGCAGTATTTT.

The rearrangement uses TRBV27 and TRBJ2-1; 9 bases map to TRBD1. Germline V CDR1 and CDR2: MNHEY, SMNVEV (reference sequence). After removal of 5 bases from V and 2 bases from J, the junction contained 4 bases not matched to a gene. The CDR3 sequence is 15 residues long. The chain's CDR3 is CASSGDRVTYNEQFF. DNA for the CDR3: TGTGCCAGCAGTGGGGACAGGGTAACCTACAATGAGCAGTTCTTC.

The CDR3: CASSLRPVHGYTF. The DNA for the CDR3 is TGTGCCAGCAGTTTGCGGCCGGTCCATGGCTACACCTTC. The V and J genes are TRBV6-5 and TRBJ1-2; no clear D. The CDR3 length is 13 residues. Deletions cut 4 bases from V and 6 bases from J, with 12 bases between. Germline V gives CDR1 MNHEY, CDR2 SVGAGI.

This clone was found a few times. The gene calls are TRBV25-1 and TRBJ1-2; TRBD1 might be the D (5 bases). With 4 bases removed from V and 4 bases from J, the gap between germline ends came to 13 bases. CDR1 MGHDK and CDR2 SYGVNS come from the germline V gene. The CDR3 has 14 amino acids. The CDR3 bases are TGTGCCAGCAGTGGGGGGGTGATGATCTATGGCTACACCTTC. This translates into CASSGGVMIYGYTF.

This clone was recorded only once. The chain joins TRBV30 to TRBJ1-1; no clear D. Germline-derived CDR1 and CDR2 are GTSNPN and SVGIG (reference sequence). The ends were cut back, 5 bases at V and 4 bases at J, with 17 bases in the middle. The CDR3 is made up of 14 amino acids. The DNA for the CDR3 is TGTGCCTGGGAAGTAGGAGGGTGGCCCACTGAAGCTTTCTTT. It yields the protein CAWEVGGWPTEAFF.

V is TRBV5-4 and J is TRBJ2-3; a possible D gene is TRBD1 (5 bases). The CDR3 sequence is 13 residues long. V lost 4 bases to trimming and J lost 7 bases, with 13 bases between them. Germline assignment: CDR1 SGHNT and CDR2 YYREEE (reference sequence). CDR3 loop: CASSPPGSNTQYF. The CDR3 DNA reads as TGTGCCAGCAGCCCACCAGGGTCGAATACGCAGTATTTT.

The chain couples TRBV5-1 to TRBJ2-3; TRBD2 aligns across 13 bases. The CDR3 totals 17 residues. Germline V gene lookup returns CDR1 SGHRS and CDR2 YFSETQ. V trimming: 0 bases; J trimming: 5 bases; junction bases outside the gene matches: 6. The DNA for the CDR3 is TGCGCCAGCAGCTTGGCTCCGGGACTAGCGGGAAAAGATACGCAGTATTTT. Protein product: CASSLAPGLAGKDTQYF.

The chain has TRBV7-8 and TRBJ1-1; D not resolved. The CDR3 has 13 amino acids. The V and J ends lost 1 base and 5 bases respectively, with 8 bases between them. Germline-derived CDR1 and CDR2 are SGHVS and FQNEAQ. CDR3 sequence (DNA): TGTGCCAGCAGCTTAGTAAGAGGGACTGAAGCTTTCTTT. It codes for CASSLVRGTEAFF.

This chain connects TRBV27 to TRBJ1-1; 7 nucleotides line up with TRBD1. Germline loops: CDR1 MNHEY, CDR2 SMNVEV (reference sequence). J lost 6 bases, V lost 4 bases, and 11 bases had no gene match. The CDR3 is made up of 15 amino acids. The DNA of the CDR3 is TGTGCCAGCAGTTCCTACAGGGGTGGTATCCCTGAAGCTTTCTTT. Translating gives CASSSYRGGIPEAFF.

The chain links TRBV7-9 to TRBJ2-3, with a possible D match to TRBD2 (6 bases). In germline, CDR1 is SEHNR, CDR2 FQNEAQ (reference sequence). This CDR3 spans 17 amino acids. V lost 3 bases, J lost 0 bases, and 16 bases lay in between. The CDR3 bases are TGTGCCAGCAGCTTGAGATCGGGGGTGTCTAGCACAGATACGCAGTATTTT. This gives the protein CASSLRSGVSSTDTQYF.

The chain uses TRBV5-1 and TRBJ2-1; perhaps TRBD1 as D (6 bases). Germline CDR1 reads SGHRS; CDR2 reads YFSETQ. The CDR3 has 14 amino acids. Trimming took 0 bases from V and 5 from J, leaving 9 bases between them. The DNA of the CDR3 is TGCGCCAGCAGCTTGGCTCAGGGGAACAATGAGCAGTTCTTC. It translates to CASSLAQGNNEQFF.

The chain uses TRBV30 and TRBJ1-5; D call uncertain. This CDR3 is built from 14 residues. Between the trimmed V and J ends, which lost 1 base and 0 bases, there was a span of 7 bases. CDR1 is GTSNPN, CDR2 SVGIG, per germline (reference sequence). The CDR3 loop is CAWSERYSNQPQHF. The CDR3 bases are TGTGCCTGGAGTGAGAGATATAGCAATCAGCCCCAGCATTTT. The variable domain in full, with the rest retrieved from reference TRBV30 and TRBJ1-5, is SQTIHQWPATLVQPVGSPLSLECTVEGTSNPNLYWYRQAAGRGLQLLFYSVGIGQISSEVPQNLSASRPQDRQFILSSKKLLLSDSGFYLCAWSERYSNQPQHFGDGTRLSIL.